The table lists the clone carrying this T cell receptor beta chain with a count of one. The record originates from a study of OX40 agonist ivuxolimab in advanced cancers. Whole-study context: Patients were infused with ivuxolimab every 2 weeks at 0.01 to 10 mg/kg. Having had anti-PD-1, anti-PD-L1 or anti-CTLA-4 therapy before was allowed, and roughly 39% had some. The dose-escalation group included hepatocellular carcinoma, melanoma, renal cell carcinoma and head and neck cancer. Three patients, one with hepatocellular carcinoma and two with cutaneous melanoma, responded partially.

Data came from immunoSEQ multiplex PCR; TCRdb stores just in-frame clones and leaves some out. The repertoire holds some 40,000 clones, with approximately 91% as singletons. Germline values: CDR1 MNHEY, CDR2 SMNVEV (reference sequence). The CDR3 consists of 16 residues. Trimming took off 3 bases at V and 4 bases at J, with 17 bases between the two ends. The rearrangement links TRBV27 to TRBJ2-3; D not certain. The specimen was CD4+ or CD8+ T cells sorted from blood, collected in a trial of the OX40 agonist ivuxolimab. The TCR was taken from an adult with an advanced solid tumor such as melanoma, head and neck, liver or kidney cancer. The CDR3 DNA is TGTGCCAGCAGTTTGGTAGGAGCAGACTCCCCAGATACGCAGTATTTT. Translating it yields CASSLVGADSPDTQYF.